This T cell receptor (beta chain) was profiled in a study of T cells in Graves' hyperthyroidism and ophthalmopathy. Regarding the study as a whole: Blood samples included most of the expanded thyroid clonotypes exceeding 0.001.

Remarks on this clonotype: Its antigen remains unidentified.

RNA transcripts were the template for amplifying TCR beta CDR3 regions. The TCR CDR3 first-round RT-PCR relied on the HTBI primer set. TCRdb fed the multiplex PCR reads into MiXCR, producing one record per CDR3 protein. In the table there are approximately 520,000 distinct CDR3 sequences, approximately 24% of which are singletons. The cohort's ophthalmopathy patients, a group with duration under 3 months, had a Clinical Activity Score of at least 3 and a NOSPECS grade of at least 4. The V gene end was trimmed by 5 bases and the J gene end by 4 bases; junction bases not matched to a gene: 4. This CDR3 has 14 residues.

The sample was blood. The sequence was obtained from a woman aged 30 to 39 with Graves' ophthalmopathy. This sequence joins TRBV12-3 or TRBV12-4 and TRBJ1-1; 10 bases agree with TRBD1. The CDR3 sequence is CASSTGQGLTEAFF. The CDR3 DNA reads TGTGCCAGCAGTACGGGACAGGGGCTCACTGAAGCTTTCTTT.